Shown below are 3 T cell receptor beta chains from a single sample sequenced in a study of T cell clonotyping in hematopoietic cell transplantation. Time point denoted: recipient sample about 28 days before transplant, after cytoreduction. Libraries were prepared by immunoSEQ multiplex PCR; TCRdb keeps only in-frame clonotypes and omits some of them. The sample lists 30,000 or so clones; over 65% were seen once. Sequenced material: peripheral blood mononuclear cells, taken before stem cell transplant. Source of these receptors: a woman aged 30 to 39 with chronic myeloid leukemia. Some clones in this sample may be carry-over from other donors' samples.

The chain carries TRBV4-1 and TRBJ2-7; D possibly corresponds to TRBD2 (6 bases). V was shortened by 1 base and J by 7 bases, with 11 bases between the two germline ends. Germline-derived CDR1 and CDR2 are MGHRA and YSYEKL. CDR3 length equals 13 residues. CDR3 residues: CASSQGEVEEQYV. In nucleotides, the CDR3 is TGCGCCAGCAGCCAAGGGGAGGTAGAAGAGCAGTACGTC.

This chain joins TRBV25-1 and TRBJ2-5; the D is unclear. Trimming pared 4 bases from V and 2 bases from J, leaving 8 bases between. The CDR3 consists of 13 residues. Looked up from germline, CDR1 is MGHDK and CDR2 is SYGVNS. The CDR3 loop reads CASSGYGQETQYF. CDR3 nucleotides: TGTGCCAGCAGTGGATATGGGCAAGAGACCCAGTACTTC.

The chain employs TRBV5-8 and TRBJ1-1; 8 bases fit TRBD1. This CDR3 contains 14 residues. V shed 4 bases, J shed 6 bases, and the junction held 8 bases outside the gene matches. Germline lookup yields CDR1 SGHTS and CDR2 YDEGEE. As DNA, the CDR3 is TGTGCCAGCAGCATTTGGACAGGGAAGGCTGAAGCTTTCTTT. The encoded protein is CASSIWTGKAEAFF. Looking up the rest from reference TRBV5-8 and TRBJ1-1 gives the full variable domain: EAGVTQSPTHLIKTRGQQATLRCSPISGHTSVYWYQQALGLGLQFLLWYDEGEERNRGNFPPRFSGRQFPNYSSELNVNALELEDSALYLCASSIWTGKAEAFFGQGTRLTVV.